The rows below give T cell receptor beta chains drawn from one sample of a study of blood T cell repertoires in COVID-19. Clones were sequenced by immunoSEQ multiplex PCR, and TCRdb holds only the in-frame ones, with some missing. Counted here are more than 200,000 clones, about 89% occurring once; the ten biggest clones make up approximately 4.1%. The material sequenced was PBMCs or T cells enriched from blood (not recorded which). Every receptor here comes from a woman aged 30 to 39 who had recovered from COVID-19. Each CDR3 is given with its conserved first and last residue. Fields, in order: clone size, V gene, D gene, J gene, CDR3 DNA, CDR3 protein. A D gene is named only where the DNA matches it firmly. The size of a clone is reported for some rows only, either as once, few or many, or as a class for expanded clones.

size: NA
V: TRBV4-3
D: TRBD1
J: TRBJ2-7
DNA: TGCGCCAGCAGTCAGAGCACAGGGGGGCGCGCCTACGAGCAGTACTTC
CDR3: CASSQSTGGRAYEQYF

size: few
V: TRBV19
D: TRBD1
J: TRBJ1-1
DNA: TGTGCCAGTATTGGACAGGGAAGGACTGAAGCTTTCTTT
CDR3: CASIGQGRTEAFF

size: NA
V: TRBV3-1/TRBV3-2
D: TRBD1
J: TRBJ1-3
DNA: TGTGCCAGCAGTCGAGACGACAGGGATGGAAACACCATATATTTT
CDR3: CASSRDDRDGNTIYF

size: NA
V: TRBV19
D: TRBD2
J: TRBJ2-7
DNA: TGTGCCAGTACCCCGGCCTTTTTAACCGGGACTAGCGGTTACGAGCAGTACTTC
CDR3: CASTPAFLTGTSGYEQYF

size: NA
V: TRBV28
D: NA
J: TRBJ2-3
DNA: TGTGCCAGCAGTTTAGAGGTGACAGATACGCAGTATTTT
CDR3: CASSLEVTDTQYF

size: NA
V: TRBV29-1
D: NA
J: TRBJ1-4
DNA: TGCAGCGGGGGGGGCCTGAATGAAAAACTGTTTTTT
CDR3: CSGGGLNEKLFF

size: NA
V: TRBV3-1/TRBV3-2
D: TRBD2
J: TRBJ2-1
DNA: TGTGCCAGCAGCCAAGTGGAGCGGGAGACTTCCTACAATGAGCAGTTCTTC
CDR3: CASSQVERETSYNEQFF

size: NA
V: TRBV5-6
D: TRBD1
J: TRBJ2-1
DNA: TGTGCCAGCAGCTTAGGGACAGGGGGTGTATGGCAGTTCTTC
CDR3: CASSLGTGGVWQFF

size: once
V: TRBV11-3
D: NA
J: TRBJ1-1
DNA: TGTGCCAGCAGCTTAGCGTACCTATCGGGGACTGAAGCTTTCTTT
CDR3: CASSLAYLSGTEAFF

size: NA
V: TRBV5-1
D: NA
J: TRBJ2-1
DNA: TGCGCCAGCAGCCCCCGCGGGGATGAGCAGTTCTTC
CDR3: CASSPRGDEQFF

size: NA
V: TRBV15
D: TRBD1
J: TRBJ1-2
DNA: TGTGCCACCAGCAGAGACCCCCGGGGACAGGGGGATAAGTATGGCTACACCTTC
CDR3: CATSRDPRGQGDKYGYTF

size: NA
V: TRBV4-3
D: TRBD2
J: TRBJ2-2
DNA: TGCGCCAGCAGCCAAGATCTCCTAGCGGGAGTAACCGGGGAGCTGTTTTTT
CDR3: CASSQDLLAGVTGELFF

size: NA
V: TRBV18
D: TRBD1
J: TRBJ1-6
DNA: TGTGCCAGCTCGACAGGGGACTCACCCCTCCACTTT
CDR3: CASSTGDSPLHF

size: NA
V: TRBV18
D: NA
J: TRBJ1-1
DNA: TGTGCCAGCTCACCAACATCCAGGGGTAACACTGAAGCTTTCTTT
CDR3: CASSPTSRGNTEAFF

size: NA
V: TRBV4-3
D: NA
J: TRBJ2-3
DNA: TGCGCCAGCAGCCCTGCGGCGGGCCCCTTCACAGATACGCAGTATTTT
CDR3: CASSPAAGPFTDTQYF

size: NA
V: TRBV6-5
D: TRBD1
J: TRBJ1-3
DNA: TGTGCCAGCAGTCGACAGGGCCTAGCTGGAAACACCATATATTTT
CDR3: CASSRQGLAGNTIYF

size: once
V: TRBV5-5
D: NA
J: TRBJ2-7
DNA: TGTGCCAGCAGCTTGAATCAAAACTCCTACGAGCAGTACTTC
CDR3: CASSLNQNSYEQYF

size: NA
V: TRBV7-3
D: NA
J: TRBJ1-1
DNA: TGTGCCAGCAGCTTAAATAGGGGCACTGAAGCTTTCTTT
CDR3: CASSLNRGTEAFF

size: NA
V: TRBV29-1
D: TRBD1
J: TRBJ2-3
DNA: TGCAGCGTTGTGGGACAGGGAAGCACAGATACGCAGTATTTT
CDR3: CSVVGQGSTDTQYF

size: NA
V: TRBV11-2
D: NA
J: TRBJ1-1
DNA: TGTGCCAGCAGCCAGGGGACAGAAGCTTTCTTT
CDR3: CASSQGTEAFF

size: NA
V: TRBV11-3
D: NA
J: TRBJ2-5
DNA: TGTGCCAGCAGCCCCGTATTTCAAGAGACCCAGTACTTC
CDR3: CASSPVFQETQYF

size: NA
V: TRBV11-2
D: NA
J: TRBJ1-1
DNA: TGTGCCAGCAGATTCATATCGGGTCACTCGCCTGAAGCTTTCTTT
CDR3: CASRFISGHSPEAFF

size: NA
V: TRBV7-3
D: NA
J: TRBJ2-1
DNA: TGTGCCAGCAGCTCCGGACTCTACAATGAGCAGTTCTTC
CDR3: CASSSGLYNEQFF

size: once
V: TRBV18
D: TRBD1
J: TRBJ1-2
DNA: TGTGCCAGCTCACCACGGACAGGGGGCGACGATGGCTACACCTTC
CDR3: CASSPRTGGDDGYTF

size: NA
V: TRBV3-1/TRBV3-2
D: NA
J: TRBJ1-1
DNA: TGTGCCAGCAGCCAAGATACCCCCCGGTCGTCAGAGGCGGTTCACACTGAAGCTTTCTTT
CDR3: CASSQDTPRSSEAVHTEAFF

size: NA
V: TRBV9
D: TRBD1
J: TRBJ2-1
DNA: TGTGCCAGCAGCCCCGGACAGGGGTACAATGAGCAGTTCTTC
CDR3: CASSPGQGYNEQFF

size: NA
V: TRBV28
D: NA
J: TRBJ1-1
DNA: TGTGCCAGCAATTCGGGGGATAAGCAGGCTTTCTTT
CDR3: CASNSGDKQAFF

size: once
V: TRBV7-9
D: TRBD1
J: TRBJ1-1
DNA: TGTGCCAGCAGCTTCCTCCGGACAGGGAACACTGAAGCTTTCTTT
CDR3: CASSFLRTGNTEAFF

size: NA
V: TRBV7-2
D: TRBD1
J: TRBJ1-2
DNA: TGTGCCAGCAGCCTACAGGGGGCCGGCTATGGCTACACCTTC
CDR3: CASSLQGAGYGYTF

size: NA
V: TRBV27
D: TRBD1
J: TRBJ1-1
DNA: TGTGCCAGCAGTTCCGCTCGACAGGGGTCGGACACTGAAGCTTTCTTT
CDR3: CASSSARQGSDTEAFF